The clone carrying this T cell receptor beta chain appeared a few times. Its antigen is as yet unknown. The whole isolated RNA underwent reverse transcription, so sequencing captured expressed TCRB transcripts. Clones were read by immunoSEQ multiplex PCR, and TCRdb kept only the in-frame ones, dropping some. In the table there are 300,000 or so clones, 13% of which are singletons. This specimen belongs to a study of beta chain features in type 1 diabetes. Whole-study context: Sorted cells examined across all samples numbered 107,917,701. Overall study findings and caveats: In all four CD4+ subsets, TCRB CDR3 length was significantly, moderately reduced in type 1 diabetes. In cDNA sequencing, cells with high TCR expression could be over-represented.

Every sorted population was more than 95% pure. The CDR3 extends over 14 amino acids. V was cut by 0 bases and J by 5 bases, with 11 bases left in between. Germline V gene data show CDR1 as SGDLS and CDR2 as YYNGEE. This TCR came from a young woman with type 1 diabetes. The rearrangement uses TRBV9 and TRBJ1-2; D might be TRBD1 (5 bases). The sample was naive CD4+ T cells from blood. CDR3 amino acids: CASSVGTGDYGYTF. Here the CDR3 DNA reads TGTGCCAGCAGCGTAGGAACAGGTGATTATGGCTACACCTTC.